Each of the 8 T cell receptor beta chains below was sequenced from the same sample in a study of blood T cell repertoires in COVID-19. The repertoire was sequenced with immunoSEQ multiplex PCR; TCRdb's copy has only in-frame clones and lacks some. Among 300,000 or so clones, over 80% were seen once, and the ten largest hold 1.5%. The sequencing input was peripheral blood. These receptors all come from a woman aged 40 to 50 who had recovered from COVID-19.

This clone was counted once. J is TRBJ1-2 and V is TRBV5-1; no definite D call. The CDR3 contains 13 residues. V was pared by 0 bases and J by 8 bases, with 11 bases between. Germline lookup yields CDR1 SGHRS and CDR2 YFSETQ. CDR3 bases: TGCGCCAGCAGCTTGGCCATGACGAGGGGCTACACCTTC. Its protein product is CASSLAMTRGYTF.

The rearrangement links TRBV5-1 to TRBJ1-1; TRBD1 is a possible D gene (6 bases). The CDR3 has 13 amino acids. The V gene lost 4 bases and the J gene lost 6 bases, with 13 bases spanning the gap. Germline V gene sequence: CDR1 SGHRS, CDR2 YFSETQ. CDR3 DNA: TGCGCCAGCAGCCAGCAACAGGGAGCTGAAGCTTTCTTT. This codes for CASSQQQGAEAFF. Looking up the rest from reference TRBV5-1 and TRBJ1-1 gives the full variable domain: KAGVTQTPRYLIKTRGQQVTLSCSPISGHRSVSWYQQTPGQGLQFLFEYFSETQRNKGNFPGRFSGRQFSNSRSEMNVSTLELGDSALYLCASSQQQGAEAFFGQGTRLTVV.

This chain uses TRBV27 with TRBJ2-7; D is perhaps TRBD1 (6 bases). Germline CDR1 is MNHEY and CDR2 is SMNVEV (reference sequence). This CDR3 is built from 14 residues. Trimming cost V 4 bases and J 3 bases, with 13 bases left between them. In DNA, the CDR3 is TGTGCCAGCAGTTACCGGGACATGGGCTACGAGCAGTACTTC. It specifies CASSYRDMGYEQYF.

This clone was seen once. The gene calls are TRBV28 and TRBJ1-1; a possible D gene is TRBD1 (6 bases). CDR1 MDHEN and CDR2 SYDVKM come from the germline V gene. The CDR3 is 16 amino acids. Trimming shortened V by 6 bases and J by 5 bases, and 22 bases separated the two germline ends. CDR3 residues: CASRAGGGGALTEAFF. CDR3 nucleotide sequence: TGTGCCAGCAGGGCGGGAGGCGGGGGCGCGTTGACTGAAGCTTTCTTT.

This chain joins TRBV5-1 and TRBJ1-1, with 7 bases aligning to TRBD1. The CDR3 has 15 residues. Germline V gene lookup returns CDR1 SGHRS and CDR2 YFSETQ. V was pared by 9 bases and J by 1 base, with 12 bases of the junction left unmatched. DNA of the CDR3: TGCGCCATCTATGGGAAGGGGGCTTGGAACACTGAAGCTTTCTTT. It is translated as CAIYGKGAWNTEAFF.

V usage is TRBV10-3 and J usage is TRBJ2-2; 7 bases are shared with TRBD1. The trim removed 10 bases at V and 4 bases at J, leaving 6 bases unmatched. The germline gives CDR1 ENHRY, CDR2 SYGVKD. This CDR3 is built from 13 residues. The CDR3 nucleotides are TGTGCCAGCCAACAGGGGACCACCGGGGAGCTGTTTTTT. It yields the protein CASQQGTTGELFF.

The chain joins TRBV30 to TRBJ2-1; possibly TRBD1 or TRBD2 for D (5 bases each). Per germline, CDR1 GTSNPN and CDR2 SVGIG (reference sequence). The CDR3 contains 14 residues. V gave up 5 bases and J gave up 0 bases, with 11 bases separating them. CDR3 residues: CAWEGLSSYNEQFF. CDR3 coding DNA: TGTGCCTGGGAGGGGTTATCCTCCTACAATGAGCAGTTCTTC.

The rearrangement joins TRBV29-1 to TRBJ2-7, with TRBD1 matching 8 bases. The V and J ends lost 6 bases and 6 bases, in that order; junction bases with no gene match: 10. Looked up from germline, CDR1 is SQVTM and CDR2 is ANQGSEA. The CDR3 spans 13 residues. DNA of the CDR3: TGCAGCGTGGCAGGGGGCGCAGAATCCGAGCAGTACTTC. It specifies CSVAGGAESEQYF.